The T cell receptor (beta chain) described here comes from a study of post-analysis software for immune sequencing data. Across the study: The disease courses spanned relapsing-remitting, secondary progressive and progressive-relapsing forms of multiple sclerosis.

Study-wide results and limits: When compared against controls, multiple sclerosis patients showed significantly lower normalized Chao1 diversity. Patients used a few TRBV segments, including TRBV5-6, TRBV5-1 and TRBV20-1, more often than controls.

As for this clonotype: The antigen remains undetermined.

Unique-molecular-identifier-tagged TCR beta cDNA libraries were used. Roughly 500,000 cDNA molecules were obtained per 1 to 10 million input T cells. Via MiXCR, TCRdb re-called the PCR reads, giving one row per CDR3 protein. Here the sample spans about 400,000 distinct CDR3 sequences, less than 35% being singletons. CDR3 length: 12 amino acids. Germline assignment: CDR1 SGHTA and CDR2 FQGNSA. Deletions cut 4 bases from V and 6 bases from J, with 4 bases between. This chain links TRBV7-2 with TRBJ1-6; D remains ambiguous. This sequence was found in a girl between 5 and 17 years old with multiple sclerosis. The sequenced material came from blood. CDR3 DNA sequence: TGTGCCAGCAGCTACTCTAATTCACCCCTCCACTTT. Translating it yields CASSYSNSPLHF.